This T cell receptor beta chain appears in the sequencing data of a study of cytomegalovirus exposure and HLA in healthy donors. General observations from the study: The study listed some 160 cytomegalovirus-associated TCR beta chains. TCR beta sequences reportedly predicted most subjects' HLA-A and HLA-B alleles accurately. A missense variant in DCLRE1C was later tied to TCR beta V- and J-gene trimming.

PCR primers comprised 60 Vbeta and 13 Jbeta primers. Sequencing used immunoSEQ multiplex PCR; TCRdb keeps in-frame clones, though not all of them. Counted here are roughly 150,000 clones, around two thirds occurring once; the ten biggest clones make up around 1.9%. CDR1 is SGDLS, CDR2 YYNGEE, per germline. After removal of 0 bases from V and 1 base from J, the junction contained 8 bases not matched to a gene. The CDR3 is 18 residues long. This clone was counted once. Its antigen is unknown. This chain connects TRBV9 to TRBJ2-3; 10 nucleotides agree with TRBD2. Sequencing was done on a sample of PBMCs. The sequence was collected from an older woman in good health and CMV-seropositive. The DNA of the CDR3 is TGTGCCAGCAGCGTAGGAGTTGGAGCGGGGGGGGGCACAGATACGCAGTATTTT. Protein sequence: CASSVGVGAGGGTDTQYF.